This entry features one TCR beta chain sequence. Its antigen remains undetermined. The sample holds no much larger clone one base away, and base qualities are not on file. The data originate from a study of T cell responses to AZD1222 COVID-19 vaccine (dated by TCRdb to 2020 to 2022). Broadly, across the study: TCR sequencing was performed for roughly 250 trial participants, of whom approximately 200 were given two doses of AZD1222 and around 25 were given two doses of MenACWY control vaccine. Trial participants were enrolled into age subgroups of 18-55, 56-69 and 70-plus years, which contained approximately 150, 28 and 58 TCR-sequenced participants, respectively.

This specimen's time point label, interpreted: about 28 days (+/-7) after the second vaccine dose. AZD1222 recipients whose second dose came at about 4 weeks and those whose second dose came at about 12 weeks were combined into one group, since spike-specific TCR depth and breadth did not differ between the two schedules. Vaccinee samples were obtained from the UK trials COV001 and COV002, which included a single-blind randomized controlled phase 2/3 trial of AZD1222 (ChAdOx1 nCoV-19) in healthy adults. Trial participant PBMC samples were collected at day 0 and day 28 after the second dose for TCRbeta chain sequencing. The CDR3 regions of human TCRbeta chains were analyzed by immunosequencing. The authors' pipeline ran thus. Repertoire TCRs were matched against a reference library of SARS-CoV-2-specific TCRs generated with the MIRA antigen-specificity platform. Breadth was defined as the fraction of unique TCRs that were SARS-CoV-2-associated, and depth was defined as the fraction of total T cells that were SARS-CoV-2-associated. Using the MIRA data, each spike-specific TCR was assigned both to the spike region to which the TCR was reactive and to a CD4 or CD8 class. Log10-transformed breadth and depth values were compared by one-way ANOVA with Sidak's multiple comparisons tests. TCRdb took this table from immuneACCESS and kept in-frame rearrangements with V and J called. Such tables lack part of the clones; where checked against another copy, unresolved V genes explain under half of the gap, and the rest is unexplained. D and trimming were read from the DNA, whereas the V and J calls and clone size are those reported in that table. Recorded for this sample are 150,000 or so clones; about nine tenths of them occurred a single time. The top ten hold 1.1% of the sample.

The CDR3 spans 15 residues, from the cysteine through the phenylalanine. Solely the CDR3 DNA is kept, with 45 bases framed from the first base. For this chain, trimming is 4 bases at the V end and 6 bases at the J end, and the number of junction bases without a gene match is 3. CDR1 and CDR2, per the germline V gene (reference sequence), are SSHAT and FNYEAQ. On the study overall, not on this receptor specifically: In the small 56-69-year group, the increase in depth fell short of significance, most likely because of low power. The vaccine-associated CD4 TCRs covered the entire spike protein, and the dominant responses fell in regions 160-218 and 743-854. Only six AZD1222 recipients were SARS-CoV-2 seropositive at baseline, limiting conclusions about previously exposed vaccinees. No day 14 peak-response samples were available, so repertoires were characterized only after the peak T cell response. Reportedly, close to half of the unique spike-specific TCRs recognized epitopes lying outside the regions that are mutated in the B.1.351 and B.1.1.7 variants. Most participants were white British and females outnumbered males, and the authors suggested that clonal diversity may have been underestimated. A significant rise in spike-specific TCR breadth and depth was observed after two AZD1222 doses relative to day 0 and relative to MenACWY recipients.

The chain links TRBV7-7 with TRBJ2-1; 13 of the junction bases match TRBD2. Sequencing used peripheral blood, obtained 28 days after the second AZD1222 dose. The clonotype originates from an adult who received the AZD1222 COVID-19 vaccine. The nucleotides are TGTGCCAGCAGCTCGGGACTAGCGGGATTCAATGAGCAGTTCTTC. It encodes CASSSGLAGFNEQFF.